The 8 T cell receptor beta chains below were found in one sample sequenced in a study of T cell repertoires in cytomegalovirus infection. One entry per CDR3 protein, called by TCRdb with MiXCR from the reads. The data show roughly 230,000 distinct CDR3 sequences, with around 6.4% seen just once and 6.5% held by the top ten. Sequenced sample: PBMCs. The receptor set was obtained from a human donor in good health (CMV status not recorded). Some clones in this sample may be carry-over from other donors' samples.

Many counts were recorded for this clonotype. J is TRBJ1-1 and V is TRBV7-2; D is unresolved. CDR3 size: 15 residues. Between the trimmed V and J ends, which lost 2 bases and 0 bases, there was a span of 10 bases. Germline lookup yields CDR1 SGHTA and CDR2 FQGNSA. CDR3 DNA sequence: TGTGCCAGCAGCTTAATGGCAGAGATGAACACTGAAGCTTTCTTT. It specifies CASSLMAEMNTEAFF.

Many counts were recorded for this clonotype. The rearrangement uses TRBV11-2 and TRBJ2-7; D perhaps matches TRBD2 (6 bases). Germline assignment: CDR1 SGHAT and CDR2 FQNNGV. The CDR3 consists of 15 residues. V was clipped by 3 bases and J by 4 bases, with 16 bases between them. The CDR3 region is CASSFTPSALYEQYF. Written as DNA, the CDR3 is TGTGCCAGCAGCTTTACTCCTAGCGCCCTATACGAGCAGTACTTC.

This clonotype was counted a few times. The genes are TRBV29-1 and TRBJ1-1, with 7 bases identical to TRBD1. The germline CDR1 and CDR2 sequences are SQVTM and ANQGSEA. V was clipped by 7 bases and J by 1 base; unmatched bases: 12. The CDR3 loop spans 15 amino acids. The CDR3 region has the DNA TGCAGCGCCCTAGGCGGGTCAGGGGGGAACACTGAAGCTTTCTTT. This encodes CSALGGSGGNTEAFF. The full variable domain, with the rest looked up from reference TRBV29-1 and TRBJ1-1, is SAVISQKPSRDICQRGTSLTIQCQVDSQVTMMFWYRQQPGQSLTLIATANQGSEATYESGFVIDKFPISRPNLTFSTLTVSNMSPEDSSIYLCSALGGSGGNTEAFFGQGTRLTVV.

This clonotype was observed at least ten times. V is TRBV7-2 and J is TRBJ1-2, with a weak D call TRBD1 (5 bases). The V end was cut by 5 bases, the J end by 1 base, with 11 bases between. This CDR3 is 14 amino acids long. Germline V gene data show CDR1 as SGHTA and CDR2 as FQGNSA. Written as DNA, the CDR3 is TGTGCCAGCAGCCCAGGAGACAGTAACTATGGCTACACCTTC. It encodes CASSPGDSNYGYTF.

This clonotype has a count of ten or more. The CDR3 coding sequence is TGTGCCAGCAGCTATCCACGCACGACTAGCGGGTACTCCTACGAGCAGTACTTC. As protein: CASSYPRTTSGYSYEQYF. The chain recombines TRBV6-2 or TRBV6-3 with TRBJ2-7; 10 bases match TRBD2. CDR3 size: 18 residues. Germline V gene lookup returns CDR1 MNHEY and CDR2 SVGEGT. V shed 6 bases, J shed 0 bases, and the junction held 14 bases outside the gene matches.

In its sample, this clonotype was seen many times. The chain uses TRBV12-3 or TRBV12-4 and TRBJ1-2, with 7 positions matching TRBD1. Unmatched junction bases numbered 16, after V lost 6 bases and J lost 6 bases. CDR3 length equals 16 residues. CDR3 DNA sequence: TGTGCCAGCAGCCTAACTCCGGGACAGCCCCTAAATGGCTACACCTTC. Translated, it gives CASSLTPGQPLNGYTF.

This clonotype was detected only a few times. This chain links TRBV19 with TRBJ1-5; no reliable D call. This CDR3 has 13 amino acids. Germline V gives CDR1 LNHDA, CDR2 SQIVND (reference sequence). The V end was cut by 3 bases, the J end by 7 bases, with 10 bases between. The CDR3 region is CASSIQKKQPQHF. In nucleotides, the CDR3 is TGTGCCAGTAGTATTCAAAAAAAACAGCCCCAGCATTTT.

This clonotype occurred many times. The CDR3 DNA reads TGTGCCAGCAGTTTACGGGCCCACAGGTACCCCTACGAGCAGTACTTC. Amino acids: CASSLRAHRYPYEQYF. The rearrangement uses TRBV12-3 or TRBV12-4 and TRBJ2-7; D is perhaps TRBD1 (5 bases). V lost 2 bases and J 2 bases, leaving 16 bases between the germline ends. The CDR3 has 16 residues.